The 10 T cell receptor beta chains in this list originate from one sample, sequenced in a study of cytomegalovirus exposure and HLA in healthy donors. The method was immunoSEQ multiplex PCR; TCRdb's version includes in-frame clones alone and lacks a portion of them. The sample holds fewer than 140,000 clones; about 87% are singletons and the top ten take less than 2%. The sample comprised PBMCs. The receptor source for this set is a woman aged 18 to 35 in good health and CMV-seropositive.

In regard to this clone: The sample holds other DNA sequences that translate to the same CDR3. This chain links TRBV11-2 with TRBJ1-2; no firm D call. Germline-derived CDR1 and CDR2 are SGHAT and FQNNGV. The length of the CDR3 is 13 residues. V was pared by 1 base and J by 4 bases, with 7 bases between. The CDR3 region has the DNA TGTGCCAGCAGCTTAGGAGGGCTCTATGGCTACACCTTC. Its protein product is CASSLGGLYGYTF.

The chain links TRBV6-5 to TRBJ1-5, with 8 bases lining up with TRBD1. V shed 5 bases, J shed 5 bases, and the junction held 8 bases outside the gene matches. Germline V gene lookup returns CDR1 MNHEY and CDR2 SVGAGI. The CDR3 is made up of 15 amino acids. The CDR3 spells CASSAHGQGDQPQHF. The CDR3 DNA follows: TGTGCCAGCAGTGCCCACGGACAGGGAGATCAGCCCCAGCATTTT.

This sequence joins TRBV21-1 and TRBJ2-7; the table names TRBD1, a call not compared with the DNA. TRBV21-1 is shown as a pseudogene. The length of the CDR3 is 12 residues. The CDR3 DNA is TGTGCCATGTCACAGGGGAAGTACGAGCAGTACGTC. Its translation: CAMSQGKYEQYV.

As concerns this clone: An end of the junction does not agree with germline; a read error may underlie this. The chain carries TRBV7-9 and TRBJ2-3; possibly TRBD1 for D (6 bases). CDR3 length: 12 residues. Germline lookup yields CDR1 SEHNR and CDR2 FQNEAQ (reference sequence). CDR3 DNA sequence: TGTGCCAGCAGCCGTACCGGGACACCCACGGTATTT. Translation gives CASSRTGTPTVF.

The rearrangement joins TRBV6-6 to TRBJ1-1; D gene unclear. CDR3 size: 10 residues. Germline V lookup: CDR1 MNHNY, CDR2 SVGAGI (reference sequence). Trimming pared 11 bases from V and 4 bases from J, leaving 8 bases between. The CDR3 DNA is TGTGCCTCTTTCAGCACTGAAGCTTTCTTT. Translated: CASFSTEAFF.

V gene TRBV18 combines with J gene TRBJ2-5, with TRBD1 as a possible D gene (5 bases). V lost 2 bases, J lost 5 bases, and 12 bases lay in between. The CDR3 spans 14 residues. Germline V CDR1 and CDR2: KGHSH, LQKENI. The CDR3 region has the DNA TGTGCCAGCTCACCAGGGGCAGGCGCGGAGACCCAGTACTTC. Residues: CASSPGAGAETQYF. Full variable domain (outside the CDR3, taken from reference TRBV18 and TRBJ2-5): NAGVMQNPRHLVRRRGQEARLRCSPMKGHSHVYWYRQLPEEGLKFMVYLQKENIIDESGMPKERFSAEFPKEGPSILRIQQVVRGDSAAYFCASSPGAGAETQYFGPGTRLLVL.

The gene calls are TRBV28 and TRBJ1-1; D not certain. The CDR3 contains 12 residues. The V gene's germline CDR1 is MDHEN and CDR2 SYDVKM. Trimming pared 6 bases from V and 3 bases from J, leaving 8 bases between. CDR3 protein: CASSPPDTEAFF. In DNA form, the CDR3 reads TGTGCCAGCAGCCCCCCGGACACTGAAGCTTTCTTT.

V gene TRBV9 combines with J gene TRBJ2-4; possibly TRBD2 for D (6 bases). Trimming took off 0 bases at V and 0 bases at J, with 13 bases between the two ends. Germline loops: CDR1 SGDLS, CDR2 YYNGEE. The CDR3 runs 17 residues. The DNA of the CDR3 is TGTGCCAGCAGCGTAGGCGGGGTCCTCTCAGCCAAAAACATTCAGTACTTC. It yields the protein CASSVGGVLSAKNIQYF.

The gene calls are TRBV29-1 and TRBJ2-7; 8 nucleotides match TRBD1. V shed 3 bases and J 0 bases; nucleotides not matched to a gene: 4. Germline CDR1 and CDR2: SQVTM and ANQGSEA. This CDR3 contains 14 residues. The CDR3 spells CSVEWDRNSYEQYF. CDR3 nucleotides: TGCAGCGTTGAGTGGGACAGGAACTCCTACGAGCAGTACTTC.

The rearrangement uses TRBV2 and TRBJ2-1; 7 bases are shared with TRBD2. Germline CDR1 reads SNHLY; CDR2 reads FYNNEI. With 6 bases clipped from V and 9 bases from J, the junction kept 8 bases outside the gene matches. The CDR3 length is 13 residues. The CDR3 nucleotides read TGTGCCAGCAGCCGCGGGGAGGGGAGTGAGCAGTTCTTC. Translating gives CASSRGEGSEQFF.